The 9 T cell receptor beta chains reported below all come from one sample, sequenced in a study of shared clonotypes between healthy human individuals. Assay used: immunoSEQ multiplex PCR; TCRdb lists only in-frame clones, some missing. The sample yields around 510,000 clones, about 80% seen once. Sequencing used PBMCs. These receptors all stem from a woman aged 40-49 years in good health. Some clones in this sample may be carry-over from other donors' samples.

J is TRBJ1-1 and V is TRBV5-6; D call uncertain. This CDR3 region has 12 residues. Germline-derived CDR1 and CDR2 are SGHDT and YYEEEE. V lost 6 bases to trimming and J lost 1 base, with 7 bases between them. The CDR3 DNA follows: TGTGCCAGCACCACCGGGAACACTGAAGCTTTCTTT. The encoded protein is CASTTGNTEAFF.

The chain carries TRBV10-3 and TRBJ2-2, with unresolved D. Trimming removed 3 bases from V and 0 bases from J, with 2 bases in between. The CDR3 contains 13 residues. Germline CDR1 and CDR2: ENHRY and SYGVKD. The DNA of the CDR3 is TGTGCCATCAGTGAACCGAACACCGGGGAGCTGTTTTTT. Encoded protein: CAISEPNTGELFF.

J is TRBJ2-1 and V is TRBV7-3; D possibly corresponds to TRBD2 (5 bases). The germline CDR1 and CDR2 sequences are SGHTA and FQGTGA. The CDR3 spans 13 residues. V lost 2 bases to trimming and J lost 5 bases, with 7 bases between them. The CDR3 coding sequence is TGTGCCAGCAGCTTACAGCGGAACAATGAGCAGTTCTTC. Translation: CASSLQRNNEQFF.

V gene TRBV28 combines with J gene TRBJ2-3, with 10 bases matching TRBD2. CDR1 and CDR2 (germline): MDHEN, SYDVKM. Germline trimming cut 4 bases from V and 1 base from J; bases unmatched to any gene: 2. The CDR3 covers 15 residues. CDR3 residues: CASSSGLAGTDTQYF. The CDR3 nucleotides read TGTGCCAGCAGTTCCGGACTAGCGGGCACAGATACGCAGTATTTT.

This clone occurred once. The chain is built from TRBV15 and TRBJ2-3; D gene ambiguous. The CDR3 runs 15 residues. CDR1 is LNHNV, CDR2 YYDKDF, per germline (reference sequence). Trimming removed 4 bases from V and 4 bases from J, with 15 bases in between. The CDR3 region has the DNA TGTGCCACCAGCACCGGTGATCTCGGCGCAGATACGCAGTATTTT. Residues: CATSTGDLGADTQYF.

As for this clone: A far larger clone is just one base off, so this is likely a read error. The rearrangement joins TRBV18 to TRBJ1-1; D might be TRBD1 (6 bases). The CDR3 spans 18 residues. V was trimmed by 4 bases and J by 1 base, leaving 22 bases between them. In germline, CDR1 is KGHSH, CDR2 LQKENI. The CDR3 bases are TGTGCCAGCTCACTCTCCGGGGGGCCCGAGGGACCGAACACTGAAGCTTTCTTT. Its protein is CASSLSGGPEGPNTEAFF.

This clone appeared a few times. The genes are TRBV29-1 and TRBJ1-1, with a weak D call TRBD1 (5 bases). V dropped 7 bases and J dropped 8 bases, with 14 bases sitting between them. This CDR3 region has 11 residues. CDR1 SQVTM and CDR2 ANQGSEA come from the germline V gene. DNA for the CDR3: TGCAGCGCCACCCGGGGGGGGGAAGCTTTCTTT. Its protein product is CSATRGGEAFF.

The rearrangement links TRBV11-2 to TRBJ2-1; the D is unclear. The CDR3 runs 15 residues. Germline loops: CDR1 SGHAT, CDR2 FQNNGV. Trimming cost V 0 bases and J 5 bases, with 11 bases left between them. The CDR3 nucleotides read TGTGCCAGCAGCTTAGAAAGGGTAGCCGACAATGAGCAGTTCTTC. Translation gives CASSLERVADNEQFF.

Worth noting for this clone: The same CDR3 can be traced to other DNA sequences in this sample. The gene calls are TRBV18 and TRBJ2-2, with D perhaps matching TRBD1 (5 bases). This CDR3 spans 15 amino acids. Germline-derived CDR1 and CDR2 are KGHSH and LQKENI. The V end lost 3 bases, the J end lost 0 bases, and 8 bases lay between the germline ends. Written as DNA, the CDR3 is TGTGCCAGCTCACCGTCGACAGCGAACACCGGGGAGCTGTTTTTT. Amino acids: CASSPSTANTGELFF.